The 2 T cell receptor beta chains in this list originate from one sample, sequenced in a study of cytomegalovirus exposure and HLA in healthy donors. Researchers ran the PCR with 60 Vbeta and 13 Jbeta primers. Assay: immunoSEQ multiplex PCR; the TCRdb copy retains only in-frame clones and omits some. The sample consists of 130,000 or so clones, more than 60% of them appearing once. The specimen sequenced was PBMCs. All receptors derive from a young man in good health and CMV-seronegative.

This clone appeared a few times. The rearrangement links TRBV19 to TRBJ2-2, with 8 positions matching TRBD1. The junction had 1 base not matched to a gene; V was cut back by 1 base and J by 6 bases. CDR1 is LNHDA and CDR2 is SQIVND in the germline V gene (reference sequence). This CDR3 has 14 residues. This chain's CDR3 is CASSIGQGPGELFF. The CDR3 nucleotides read TGTGCCAGTAGTATAGGACAGGGGCCCGGGGAGCTGTTTTTT.

This clone came up a few times. The chain couples TRBV19 to TRBJ2-3; 7 nucleotides agree with TRBD2. The CDR3 sequence is 14 residues long. V trimming: 5 bases; J trimming: 2 bases; junction bases outside the gene matches: 4. Germline V gives CDR1 LNHDA, CDR2 SQIVND (reference sequence). The CDR3 reads CASSFTSATDTQYF. CDR3 nucleotide sequence: TGTGCCAGTAGTTTCACTAGCGCCACAGATACGCAGTATTTT.